What follows describes a single T cell receptor (beta chain). Losses at the gene ends were 4 bases for V and 3 bases for J; bases not matched to a gene: 6. Germline CDR1 SGHRS, CDR2 YFSETQ. The CDR3 has 16 amino acids. This specimen comes from a study of blood T cell repertoires in COVID-19. Across the study: The United States, Italy and Spain supplied acute and convalescent COVID-19 samples. Nucleic acid was either cDNA or gDNA, and it came from T cells, B-cell-depleted T cells, or PBMCs.

Some clones are missing from TCRdb's copy, which holds only in-frame ones; the method was immunoSEQ multiplex PCR. Of roughly 240,000 clones in the sample, 65% to 90% were seen once. The chain joins TRBV5-1 to TRBJ1-4, with TRBD1 identical over 10 bases. What was sequenced was peripheral blood. This receptor was taken from a man between 35 and 55 years old who had recovered from COVID-19. The CDR3 sequence: CASSTDRGGSNEKLFF. In DNA, the CDR3 is TGCGCCAGCAGCACGGACAGGGGGGGATCTAATGAAAAACTGTTTTTT.